These 14 T cell receptor beta chains came from one sample sequenced in a study of T-cell memory formation after mild COVID-19. In TCRdb, the 5' RACE reads were re-called with MiXCR into one record per CDR3 protein. Among hundreds of thousands of distinct CDR3 sequences listed, approximately 19% were seen once. Sequenced: PBMCs or a T cell subset sorted from them (not recorded which). The receptors originated from a man aged 18 to 30 who had mild COVID-19 (a few samples of this study predate the infection). Cell type and time point are not known.

There are a few counts of this clonotype. This chain joins TRBV5-5 and TRBJ2-5, with 7 bases aligning to TRBD2. Germline loops: CDR1 SGHKS, CDR2 YYEKEE (reference sequence). Unmatched junction bases numbered 11, after V lost 5 bases and J lost 7 bases. CDR3 length: 14 residues. The CDR3 nucleotides are TGTGCCAGCAGTCTCGGGAGGCCCGGTGGGACCCAGTACTTC. Translation gives CASSLGRPGGTQYF.

The gene calls are TRBV10-3 and TRBJ2-6; TRBD1 might be the D (5 bases). This CDR3 is 16 amino acids long. V lost 0 bases and J lost 3, with 9 bases in between. Germline V gives CDR1 ENHRY, CDR2 SYGVKD. Written as DNA, the CDR3 is TGTGCCATCAGTGAGTCGATGGGGCTTGGGGCCAACGTCCTGACTTTC. It yields the protein CAISESMGLGANVLTF.

The rearrangement uses TRBV2 and TRBJ1-2, with TRBD1 identical over 10 bases. Germline V lookup: CDR1 SNHLY, CDR2 FYNNEI. V lost 7 bases, J lost 2 bases, and 7 bases stayed unmatched. CDR3 length: 15 residues. The CDR3 protein is CASTADRGTNYGYTF. CDR3 sequence (DNA): TGTGCCAGCACTGCGGACAGGGGGACGAACTATGGCTACACCTTC.

This clonotype showed up just a few times. V is TRBV5-1 and J is TRBJ2-7; D perhaps matches TRBD2 (5 bases). The ends were cut back, 5 bases at V and 0 bases at J, with 9 bases in the middle. Germline V gene data show CDR1 as SGHRS and CDR2 as YFSETQ. CDR3 length equals 13 residues. As DNA, the CDR3 is TGCGCCAGCAGTAGGGAGAGCTCCTACGAGCAGTACTTC. This encodes CASSRESSYEQYF.

The chain employs TRBV6-5 and TRBJ2-7, with D possibly TRBD1 on 5 matching bases. V was clipped by 10 bases and J by 0 bases, with 16 bases between them. The germline CDR1 and CDR2 sequences are MNHEY and SVGAGI. CDR3 length: 14 residues. CDR3 nucleotides: TGTGCCACCGGAGACAGACCAAACTCCTACGAGCAGTACTTC. Protein product: CATGDRPNSYEQYF.

This chain links TRBV5-4 with TRBJ2-7, with 7 bases fitting TRBD1. V gave up 3 bases and J gave up 2 bases; unmatched junction bases: 2. The CDR3 is made up of 13 amino acids. Germline CDR1 reads SGHNT; CDR2 reads YYREEE (reference sequence). This CDR3 is CASSWDRAYEQYF. The CDR3 coding sequence is TGTGCCAGCAGCTGGGACAGAGCCTACGAGCAGTACTTC.

This chain joins TRBV4-3 and TRBJ2-5, with 11 positions matching TRBD2. V lost 4 bases to trimming and J lost 5 bases; unmatched junction nucleotides: 18. Germline V gene data show CDR1 as LGHNA and CDR2 as YSLEER. This CDR3 region has 19 residues. The DNA for the CDR3 is TGCGCCAGCAGCCTATACTCCGGGAGACTAGCGGGGTTACAGGAGACCCAGTACTTC. This translates into CASSLYSGRLAGLQETQYF.

Many counts were recorded for this clonotype. The genes are TRBV7-9 and TRBJ2-7; D remains ambiguous. Trimming pared 1 base from V and 8 bases from J, leaving 9 bases between. The CDR3 consists of 12 residues. CDR1 is SEHNR, CDR2 FQNEAQ, per germline (reference sequence). Here the CDR3 DNA reads TGTGCCAGCAGCTTAGGGCGTTATAAGCAGTACGTC. Protein sequence: CASSLGRYKQYV.

This clonotype occurred a few times. The chain carries TRBV28 and TRBJ1-5; D is possibly TRBD1 (5 bases). Trimming stripped 2 bases from V and 0 bases from J, with 8 bases between. Germline lookup yields CDR1 MDHEN and CDR2 SYDVKM. The CDR3 sequence is 15 residues long. The CDR3 region is CASSLGGYSNQPQHF. CDR3 nucleotide sequence: TGTGCCAGCAGTTTAGGGGGTTATAGCAATCAGCCCCAGCATTTT. The whole variable domain, filled in from reference TRBV28 and TRBJ1-5, reads DVKVTQSSRYLVKRTGEKVFLECVQDMDHENMFWYRQDPGLGLRLIYFSYDVKMKEKGDIPEGYSVSREKKERFSLILESASTNQTSMYLCASSLGGYSNQPQHFGDGTRLSIL.

The V call is TRBV2, the J call TRBJ2-3; D unclear. This CDR3 is 14 amino acids long. V dropped 2 bases and J dropped 4 bases, with 10 bases sitting between them. CDR1 and CDR2 (germline): SNHLY, FYNNEI. The CDR3 nucleotides read TGTGCCAGCAGTGAATCCATTGGTGCAGATACGCAGTATTTT. Translating it yields CASSESIGADTQYF.

This clonotype was seen more than once but under ten times. The chain recombines TRBV5-5 with TRBJ2-5, with D unclear. Germline CDR1 and CDR2: SGHKS and YYEKEE (reference sequence). V lost 0 bases and J 5 bases, leaving 14 bases between the germline ends. The CDR3 is 15 amino acids. The CDR3 reads CASSLAYTPSETQYF. In nucleotides, the CDR3 is TGTGCCAGCAGCTTGGCCTATACCCCTTCGGAGACCCAGTACTTC.

A few counts support this clonotype. J is TRBJ2-1 and V is TRBV6-5, with D tentatively TRBD2 (6 bases). V was trimmed by 6 bases and J by 0 bases, leaving 15 bases between them. There are 16 residues in the CDR3. CDR1 is MNHEY, CDR2 SVGAGI, per germline. CDR3 residues: CASSPRGGNSYNEQFF. Here the CDR3 DNA reads TGTGCCAGCAGCCCGCGGGGCGGTAACTCCTACAATGAGCAGTTCTTC.

This clonotype was observed a single time. The V gene is TRBV20-1, the J gene TRBJ2-7, with TRBD2 identical over 8 bases. The V segment lost 6 bases and the J segment 1 base; nucleotides outside the gene matches: 8. The germline gives CDR1 DFQATT, CDR2 SNEGSKA (reference sequence). The CDR3 has 14 residues. CDR3 loop: CSAKPSGGSYEQYF. CDR3 nucleotide sequence: TGCAGTGCCAAGCCCAGCGGGGGTTCCTACGAGCAGTACTTC.

V and J are TRBV6-1 and TRBJ2-1; possible D gene TRBD1, 6 bases. This CDR3 comprises 17 residues. Germline lookup yields CDR1 MNHNS and CDR2 SASEGT. V was cut by 3 bases and J by 1 base, with 16 bases left in between. The CDR3 loop reads CASSDASRGRSYNEQFF. The CDR3 DNA follows: TGTGCCAGCAGTGATGCCTCCAGGGGAAGATCCTACAATGAGCAGTTCTTC.